The 29 T cell receptor beta chains reported below all come from one sample, sequenced in a study of blood T cell repertoires in COVID-19. The data were produced by immunoSEQ multiplex PCR, yet TCRdb's version contains in-frame clones alone and is incomplete. The profile shows approximately 150,000 clones, approximately 85% of them singletons. Sequenced material: peripheral blood. The receptors come from a woman in her sixties with COVID-19, enrolled during active disease.

This sequence joins TRBV6-5 and TRBJ1-4; TRBD1 matches at 11 bases. The CDR3 is made up of 14 amino acids. Germline values: CDR1 MNHEY, CDR2 SVGAGI. V lost 5 bases and J lost 6; bases outside the gene matches: 2. In DNA, the CDR3 is TGTGCCAGCAGTCCGGGACAGGGGGATGAAAAACTGTTTTTT. Protein product: CASSPGQGDEKLFF.

In this sample, this clone turned up once. V gene TRBV30 combines with J gene TRBJ2-1, with 9 bases matching TRBD1. The germline gives CDR1 GTSNPN, CDR2 SVGIG (reference sequence). The CDR3 extends over 14 amino acids. V was pared by 1 base and J by 7 bases, with 5 bases of the junction left unmatched. The CDR3 nucleotides are TGTGCCTGGAGTGGTGGGACAGGGATGAATGAGCAGTTCTTC. This codes for CAWSGGTGMNEQFF.

J is TRBJ2-1 and V is TRBV6-2 or TRBV6-3, with unresolved D. This CDR3 spans 11 amino acids. V lost 6 bases to trimming and J lost 9 bases, with 9 bases between them. Germline CDR1 MNHEY, CDR2 SVGEGT. CDR3 sequence reads: CASSRSGEQFF. The CDR3 DNA sequence: TGTGCCAGCAGCAGGTCGGGTGAGCAGTTCTTC.

CDR3 loop: CASRVTPTGDTEAFF. The CDR3, as DNA: TGTGCCAGCAGAGTTACTCCCACGGGGGACACTGAAGCTTTCTTT. The V and J genes are TRBV6-5 and TRBJ1-1; tentative D call: TRBD1 (5 bases). Germline assignment: CDR1 MNHEY and CDR2 SVGAGI. V was clipped by 6 bases and J by 3 bases, with 17 bases between them. The CDR3 totals 15 residues.

This clone has a count of ten or more. The chain carries TRBV9 and TRBJ2-3; 9 bases match TRBD1. Germline CDR1 SGDLS, CDR2 YYNGEE. The CDR3 contains 16 residues. J gave up 3 bases and V 3 bases, and 8 bases lay outside the gene matches. As DNA, the CDR3 is TGTGCCAGCAGCGGGGGGACAGGGAGTCGTACAGATACGCAGTATTTT. It encodes CASSGGTGSRTDTQYF.

The chain links TRBV6-5 to TRBJ1-2, with 8 bases lining up with TRBD1. The CDR3 is 14 amino acids. Germline CDR1 and CDR2: MNHEY and SVGAGI. Losses at the gene ends were 6 bases for V and 3 bases for J; bases not matched to a gene: 6. DNA for the CDR3: TGTGCCAGCAGCCGACGACAGGGGCACTATGGCTACACCTTC. It yields the protein CASSRRQGHYGYTF.

This chain joins TRBV7-2 and TRBJ1-1; perhaps TRBD1 as D (6 bases). Germline assignment: CDR1 SGHTA and CDR2 FQGNSA. The V and J ends lost 1 base and 5 bases respectively, with 8 bases between them. The CDR3 is 13 residues long. CDR3 nucleotides: TGTGCCAGCAGCTTAGAGGGGGTAACTGAAGCTTTCTTT. This encodes CASSLEGVTEAFF.

V gene TRBV7-3 combines with J gene TRBJ2-3, with 7 bases aligning to TRBD2. The trim removed 4 bases at V and 4 bases at J, leaving 8 bases unmatched. The germline V gene encodes CDR1 SGHTA and CDR2 FQGTGA. The CDR3 sequence is 15 residues long. CDR3 region: CASSSTSNLADTQYF. In DNA, the CDR3 is TGTGCCAGCAGCTCGACTAGCAATCTAGCAGATACGCAGTATTTT.

The CDR3 spells CATQLGGLEINEQFF. As DNA, the CDR3 is TGTGCCACCCAGTTAGGTGGACTTGAAATCAATGAGCAGTTCTTC. The gene calls are TRBV28 and TRBJ2-1, with TRBD2 as a possible D gene (5 bases). Germline V gene lookup returns CDR1 MDHEN and CDR2 SYDVKM. The CDR3 contains 15 residues. V lost 10 bases, J lost 6 bases, and 22 bases lay in between. The whole variable domain, remainder taken from reference TRBV28 and TRBJ2-1, is DVKVTQSSRYLVKRTGEKVFLECVQDMDHENMFWYRQDPGLGLRLIYFSYDVKMKEKGDIPEGYSVSREKKERFSLILESASTNQTSMYLCATQLGGLEINEQFFGPGTRLTVL.

This clone turned up a few times. The chain combines TRBV4-1 with TRBJ1-1; D not certain. Looked up from germline, CDR1 is MGHRA and CDR2 is YSYEKL. Trimming shortened V by 3 bases and J by 1 base, and 9 bases separated the two germline ends. CDR3 length: 14 amino acids. The CDR3: CASSHDTANTEAFF. CDR3 in DNA: TGCGCCAGCAGCCATGATACAGCGAACACTGAAGCTTTCTTT.

The chain links TRBV28 to TRBJ2-1; D is uncertain. The V gene's germline CDR1 is MDHEN and CDR2 SYDVKM. The ends were cut back, 6 bases at V and 1 base at J, with 13 bases in the middle. The CDR3 runs 15 residues. Here the CDR3 reads CASSPIQTSYNEQFF. In nucleotides, the CDR3 is TGTGCCAGCAGCCCTATACAGACGTCCTACAATGAGCAGTTCTTC.

V usage is TRBV24-1 and J usage is TRBJ2-3, with D maybe TRBD2 (5 bases). The CDR3 length is 14 residues. V dropped 4 bases and J dropped 2 bases, with 9 bases sitting between them. CDR1 is KGHDR, CDR2 SFDVKD, per germline. CDR3 in DNA: TGTGCCACCAGTGACCAGACTACCACAGATACGCAGTATTTT. Its translation is CATSDQTTTDTQYF.

The rearrangement uses TRBV20-1 and TRBJ1-5, with D hard to call. CDR3 length: 14 residues. V was shortened by 3 bases and J by 0 bases, with 9 bases between the two germline ends. Germline V lookup: CDR1 DFQATT, CDR2 SNEGSKA (reference sequence). For the CDR3, the DNA is TGCAGTGCTAGTAAACAGAATAGCAATCAGCCCCAGCATTTT. It yields the protein CSASKQNSNQPQHF.

The chain links TRBV5-1 to TRBJ1-4; possibly TRBD1 for D (5 bases). CDR1 is SGHRS and CDR2 is YFSETQ in the germline V gene. The CDR3 contains 16 residues. The V gene lost 1 base and the J gene lost 0 bases, with 10 bases spanning the gap. The CDR3 here is CASSLSGGSTNEKLFF. Written as DNA, the CDR3 is TGCGCCAGCAGCTTGTCTGGGGGGTCAACTAATGAAAAACTGTTTTTT. Combining the CDR3 with reference TRBV5-1 and TRBJ1-4 gives the whole variable domain KAGVTQTPRYLIKTRGQQVTLSCSPISGHRSVSWYQQTPGQGLQFLFEYFSETQRNKGNFPGRFSGRQFSNSRSEMNVSTLELGDSALYLCASSLSGGSTNEKLFFGSGTQLSVL.

The CDR3 nucleotides read TGTGCCAGCAGCTTAGCTATGGGGCGCGACTATGGCTACACCTTC. It specifies CASSLAMGRDYGYTF. The genes are TRBV7-9 and TRBJ1-2; D may be TRBD1 (5 bases). Trimming removed 0 bases from V and 3 bases from J, with 11 bases in between. Looked up from germline, CDR1 is SEHNR and CDR2 is FQNEAQ (reference sequence). There are 15 residues in the CDR3.

This chain uses TRBV7-8 with TRBJ1-3; maybe TRBD1 (5 bases). Trimming took off 5 bases at V and 1 base at J, with 12 bases between the two ends. This CDR3 is built from 15 residues. Germline CDR1 and CDR2: SGHVS and FQNEAQ. The CDR3 is CASSPGGASGNTIYF. DNA of the CDR3: TGTGCCAGCAGCCCGGGGGGAGCTTCTGGAAACACCATATATTTT. Based on the CDR3 plus reference TRBV7-8 and TRBJ1-3, the full variable domain is GAGVSQSPRYKVAKRGQDVALRCDPISGHVSLFWYQQALGQGPEFLTYFQNEAQLDKSGLPSDRFFAERPEGSVSTLKIQRTQQEDSAVYLCASSPGGASGNTIYFGEGSWLTVV.

The rearrangement links TRBV9 to TRBJ2-3; the D gene is possibly TRBD1 (6 bases). Germline assignment: CDR1 SGDLS and CDR2 YYNGEE. The germline V and J ends were trimmed by 0 bases and 6 bases, with 14 bases remaining between them. The CDR3 consists of 15 residues. The CDR3 reads CASSVVGAFRDTQYF. CDR3 DNA sequence: TGTGCCAGCAGCGTAGTGGGGGCCTTCAGGGATACGCAGTATTTT.

The chain uses TRBV28 and TRBJ1-4; D is unclear. The ends were cut back, 2 bases at V and 5 bases at J, with 9 bases in the middle. CDR3 length equals 14 residues. Germline lookup yields CDR1 MDHEN and CDR2 SYDVKM. Here the CDR3 DNA reads TGTGCCAGCAGTTTAGAGAGATTAAATGAAAAACTGTTTTTT. Amino acids: CASSLERLNEKLFF.

This clone was counted between two and nine times. The J gene is TRBJ2-5, the V gene TRBV6-6; possibly TRBD1 for D (5 bases). Trimming shortened V by 2 bases and J by 5 bases, and 9 bases separated the two germline ends. The CDR3 totals 13 residues. Germline V gives CDR1 MNHNY, CDR2 SVGAGI (reference sequence). The CDR3 DNA follows: TGTGCCAGCAGTTACGGGGCACCGGAGACCCAGTACTTC. Amino acid sequence: CASSYGAPETQYF.

The genes are TRBV3-1 (or the pseudogene TRBV3-2) and TRBJ2-7; the match to TRBD2 covers 14 bases. Germline loops: CDR1 LGHDT, CDR2 YNNKEL (reference sequence). V trimming: 4 bases; J trimming: 3 bases; junction bases outside the gene matches: 5. This CDR3 region has 16 residues. For the CDR3, the DNA is TGTGCCAGCAGCCGCAGACTAGCGGGGGGGAACTACGAGCAGTACGTC. It is translated as CASSRRLAGGNYEQYV.

The J gene is TRBJ1-2, the V gene TRBV7-9; no reliable D call. The germline gives CDR1 SEHNR, CDR2 FQNEAQ (reference sequence). V was trimmed by 2 bases and J by 4 bases, leaving 11 bases between them. The CDR3 covers 14 residues. In DNA form, the CDR3 reads TGTGCCAGCAGCTTACCTGTAACTAGCTATGGCTACACCTTC. Protein product: CASSLPVTSYGYTF.

This rearrangement joins TRBV20-1 to TRBJ2-1, with TRBD2 matching 8 bases. The CDR3 is 14 amino acids. The germline V gene has CDR1 DFQATT and CDR2 SNEGSKA (reference sequence). V lost 3 bases, J lost 3 bases, and 4 bases stayed unmatched. The CDR3 here is CSASISGVYNEQFF. The CDR3 DNA follows: TGCAGTGCTAGTATTAGCGGGGTCTACAATGAGCAGTTCTTC.

The table lists this clone with a count of one. This chain connects TRBV28 to TRBJ2-3; D gene ambiguous. Deletions cut 3 bases from V and 3 bases from J, with 4 bases between. The CDR3 spans 12 residues. Germline V gene sequence: CDR1 MDHEN, CDR2 SYDVKM. Written as DNA, the CDR3 is TGTGCCAGCAGTTTCTCGACAGATACGCAGTATTTT. Protein sequence: CASSFSTDTQYF.

Here the CDR3 reads CASSQGGTVNVYGYTF. The CDR3 DNA follows: TGTGCCAGCAGCCAAGGAGGGACAGTTAATGTCTATGGCTACACCTTC. The genes are TRBV4-2 and TRBJ1-2, with 7 bases that match TRBD1. This CDR3 is 16 amino acids long. Germline loops: CDR1 LGHNA, CDR2 YNFKEQ. After removal of 1 base from V and 4 bases from J, the junction contained 9 bases not matched to a gene.

This chain's CDR3 is CASSTRKRTLTRNEKLFF. DNA for the CDR3: TGTGCCAGTAGTACTAGGAAGCGGACTTTAACGAGGAATGAAAAACTGTTTTTT. The gene calls are TRBV19 and TRBJ1-4; D gene ambiguous. With 4 bases removed from V and 5 bases from J, the gap between germline ends came to 23 bases. Germline values: CDR1 LNHDA, CDR2 SQIVND (reference sequence). This CDR3 region has 18 residues.

This rearrangement joins TRBV13 to TRBJ2-5, with TRBD1 identical over 8 bases. Germline loops: CDR1 PRHDT, CDR2 FYEKMQ (reference sequence). V lost 4 bases to trimming and J lost 0 bases; unmatched junction nucleotides: 10. The CDR3 length is 17 residues. CDR3 DNA: TGTGCCAGCAGCTCGGACAGGGAATTGGGGGACCAAGAGACCCAGTACTTC. This gives the protein CASSSDRELGDQETQYF.

The chain links TRBV27 to TRBJ2-1, with a weak D call TRBD2 (5 bases). Germline V gene sequence: CDR1 MNHEY, CDR2 SMNVEV (reference sequence). The CDR3 runs to 13 residues. V dropped 10 bases and J dropped 5 bases, with 15 bases sitting between them. DNA of the CDR3: TGTGCCACCTCACTTTGGGGAGACAATGAGCAGTTCTTC. It specifies CATSLWGDNEQFF.

V gene TRBV6-5 combines with J gene TRBJ1-5; 8 bases agree with TRBD1. After removal of 7 bases from V and 7 bases from J, the junction contained 9 bases not matched to a gene. Per the germline V gene, CDR1 is MNHEY and CDR2 is SVGAGI. This CDR3 has 14 residues. This CDR3 reads CASTLGAGGQPQHF. The CDR3 bases are TGTGCCAGCACCCTGGGGGCAGGGGGCCAGCCCCAGCATTTT.

This chain uses TRBV7-3 with TRBJ2-1, with 7 bases that match TRBD2. J was trimmed by 0 bases and V by 5 bases; bases with no gene match: 1. Germline assignment: CDR1 SGHTA and CDR2 FQGTGA. This CDR3 spans 14 amino acids. The CDR3 reads CASSLADSYNEQFF. Written as DNA, the CDR3 is TGTGCCAGCAGCCTAGCGGACTCCTACAATGAGCAGTTCTTC.